The 21 T cell receptor beta chains below all came from one sample that was sequenced in a study of cytomegalovirus exposure and HLA in healthy donors. Repertoires were generated with immunoSEQ multiplex PCR, while TCRdb's copy carries only in-frame clones and drops some. This table has more than 150,000 clones, more than 65% appearing once. The sequenced sample consisted of PBMCs. These receptors came from a woman between 18 and 29 years old in good health and CMV-seropositive.

This clone came up once. V usage is TRBV6-4 and J usage is TRBJ2-7, with 9 bases fitting TRBD1. Germline assignment: CDR1 MRHNA and CDR2 SNTAGT. V was pared by 9 bases and J by 4 bases, with 4 bases of the junction left unmatched. The CDR3 covers 12 residues. CDR3 amino acids: CASGQGQYEQYF. CDR3 DNA: TGTGCCAGTGGACAGGGGCAGTACGAGCAGTACTTC.

The chain uses TRBV6-5 and TRBJ1-2; the D is unclear. V gave up 6 bases and J gave up 4 bases, with 9 bases separating them. The germline gives CDR1 MNHEY, CDR2 SVGAGI. The CDR3 runs 12 residues. The CDR3 loop reads CASRQNPYGYTF. The CDR3 DNA reads as TGTGCCAGCAGACAGAATCCCTATGGCTACACCTTC.

CDR3 residues: CASSGYRAYEQYF. The CDR3, as DNA: TGTGCCAGCAGCGGCTACAGGGCCTACGAGCAGTACTTC. The chain has TRBV6-1 and TRBJ2-5; D perhaps matches TRBD1 (6 bases). The closer fit of TRBJ2-7 to the DNA end suggests the J call may be wrong. Germline CDR1 MNHNS, CDR2 SASEGT. This CDR3 has 13 residues.

CDR3 nucleotides: TGTGCCAGCACTTCAAGGGAGTTTGGAGCTAACTATGGCTACACCTTC. Its protein is CASTSREFGANYGYTF. J is TRBJ1-2 and V is TRBV21-1. TRBV21-1 is designated a pseudogene. CDR3 length: 16 residues.

The chain combines TRBV7-3 with TRBJ2-1, with TRBD1 matching 9 bases. This CDR3 has 16 residues. Germline CDR1 and CDR2: SGHTA and FQGTGA. V shed 5 bases, J shed 6 bases, and the junction held 11 bases outside the gene matches. In DNA, the CDR3 is TGTGCCAGCAGCCCTACGGCGGGACAGGGACGCAATGAGCAGTTCTTC. Translated, it gives CASSPTAGQGRNEQFF.

V and J are TRBV5-1 and TRBJ1-2, with 8 bases fitting TRBD1. J lost 0 bases, V lost 4 bases, and 5 bases had no gene match. The CDR3 contains 15 residues. CDR1 is SGHRS, CDR2 YFSETQ, per germline. CDR3 region: CASSVTGVANYGYTF. The DNA of the CDR3 is TGCGCCAGCAGCGTGACAGGGGTGGCTAACTATGGCTACACCTTC.

The chain recombines TRBV6-5 with TRBJ2-4, with a weak D call TRBD1 (5 bases). From germline, CDR1 is MNHEY and CDR2 SVGAGI. The V end was cut by 2 bases, the J end by 7 bases, with 15 bases between. The CDR3 contains 15 residues. CDR3 DNA: TGTGCCAGCAGTTACGATGGGGCCCGGAGCAACATTCAGTACTTC. The encoded protein is CASSYDGARSNIQYF.

The CDR3 DNA follows: TGCGCCAGCAGCTTATTGACAGGGAACACCGGGGAGCTGTTTTTT. Translation: CASSLLTGNTGELFF. J is TRBJ2-2 and V is TRBV5-1; a possible D gene is TRBD1 (6 bases). There are 15 residues in the CDR3. Per germline, CDR1 SGHRS and CDR2 YFSETQ. V lost 2 bases, J lost 1 base, and 9 bases lay in between.

The chain couples TRBV5-4 to TRBJ2-2; no firm D call. Trimming pared 4 bases from V and 5 bases from J, leaving 12 bases between. Looked up from germline, CDR1 is SGHNT and CDR2 is YYREEE (reference sequence). The CDR3 runs to 14 residues. The CDR3 sequence: CASSNLRSTGELFF. CDR3 DNA sequence: TGTGCCAGCAGCAACCTTAGATCTACCGGGGAGCTGTTTTTT.

The chain employs TRBV7-2 and TRBJ2-1; D is unclear. V was pared by 3 bases and J by 1 base, with 7 bases between. Germline values: CDR1 SGHTA, CDR2 FQGNSA. This CDR3 has 14 residues. The CDR3 here is CASSLASSYNEQFF. The CDR3 coding sequence is TGTGCCAGCAGCTTGGCTAGTTCCTACAATGAGCAGTTCTTC.

This clone was detected only a few times. The chain links TRBV6-6 to TRBJ1-2; unclear D gene. Germline V gives CDR1 MNHNY, CDR2 SVGAGI (reference sequence). This CDR3 has 13 amino acids. The ends were cut back, 6 bases at V and 2 bases at J, with 10 bases in the middle. The CDR3 DNA sequence: TGTGCCAGCAGCGCGGTCCGGAACTATGGCTACACCTTC. This translates into CASSAVRNYGYTF.

This clone was detected only once. This chain connects TRBV5-1 to TRBJ1-1; perhaps TRBD1 as D (5 bases). The germline gives CDR1 SGHRS, CDR2 YFSETQ. There are 11 residues in the CDR3. Trimming took 8 bases from V and 9 from J, leaving 14 bases between them. The CDR3 region has the DNA TGCGCCAGTAGACAGACGGTTAAAGCTTTCTTT. It specifies CASRQTVKAFF.

The chain has TRBV7-2 and TRBJ2-2; 7 bases map to TRBD2. The CDR3 consists of 16 residues. The V and J ends lost 8 bases and 4 bases, in that order; junction bases with no gene match: 13. The germline V gene encodes CDR1 SGHTA and CDR2 FQGNSA. The CDR3 DNA reads TGTGCCAGCCGCGCAACACGGGGGGTCACCACCGGGGAGCTGTTTTTT. Translated, it gives CASRATRGVTTGELFF. Combining the CDR3 with reference TRBV7-2 and TRBJ2-2 gives the whole variable domain GAGVSQSPSNKVTEKGKDVELRCDPISGHTALYWYRQSLGQGLEFLIYFQGNSAPDKSGLPSDRFSAERTGGSVSTLTIQRTQQEDSAVYLCASRATRGVTTGELFFGEGSRLTVL.

This chain uses TRBV2 with TRBJ2-1, with 12 bases identical to TRBD2. This CDR3 spans 17 amino acids. Germline CDR1 reads SNHLY; CDR2 reads FYNNEI. Germline trimming cut 6 bases from V and 0 bases from J; bases unmatched to any gene: 6. The CDR3 region has the DNA TGTGCCAGCAGGGGGACTAGCGGGCTGAGCTCCTACAATGAGCAGTTCTTC. As protein: CASRGTSGLSSYNEQFF.

The CDR3 reads CASSARMPRLDYGYTF. The CDR3 nucleotides read TGTGCCAGCAGTGCCCGGATGCCTAGGTTGGACTATGGCTACACCTTC. The chain joins TRBV2 to TRBJ1-2; D ambiguous. This CDR3 contains 16 residues. V was pared by 4 bases and J by 3 bases, with 18 bases between. CDR1 and CDR2 from the germline V gene are SNHLY and FYNNEI.

The chain employs TRBV19 and TRBJ1-5; 7 bases line up with TRBD1. The CDR3 consists of 15 residues. The trim removed 6 bases at V and 5 bases at J, leaving 10 bases unmatched. The germline gives CDR1 LNHDA, CDR2 SQIVND (reference sequence). The CDR3 spells CASSDQGGPYQPQHF. Written as DNA, the CDR3 is TGTGCCAGTAGCGACCAAGGGGGCCCGTATCAGCCCCAGCATTTT.

The chain is built from TRBV18 and TRBJ2-5, with TRBD2 identical over 7 bases. Germline CDR1 reads KGHSH; CDR2 reads LQKENI. The CDR3 spans 14 residues. V was pared by 3 bases and J by 5 bases, with 6 bases of the junction left unmatched. This chain's CDR3 is CASSPVTSYETQYF. As DNA, the CDR3 is TGTGCCAGCTCACCTGTGACTAGCTATGAGACCCAGTACTTC.

The chain carries TRBV29-1 and TRBJ2-1, with D maybe TRBD1 (6 bases). V was trimmed by 6 bases and J by 6 bases, leaving 12 bases between them. Germline V CDR1 and CDR2: SQVTM, ANQGSEA. This CDR3 is built from 12 residues. This CDR3 reads CSVLQGINEQFF. The CDR3 nucleotides are TGCAGCGTACTACAGGGAATCAATGAGCAGTTCTTC.

In this sample, this clone turned up a few times. The chain has TRBV23-1 and TRBJ2-3; no firm D call. TRBV23-1 is identified as an open reading frame with a role that is uncertain. The CDR3 contains 13 residues. V was trimmed by 3 bases and J by 6 bases, leaving 10 bases between them. CDR3 bases: TGCGCCAGCAGTCAGAATCTTGCGGATACGCAGTATTTT. Encoded protein: CASSQNLADTQYF.

V usage is TRBV4-3 and J usage is TRBJ2-2, with 12 bases lining up with TRBD2. Per the germline V gene, CDR1 is LGHNA and CDR2 is YSLEER. J was trimmed by 7 bases and V by 1 base; bases with no gene match: 1. This CDR3 comprises 15 residues. The CDR3 DNA follows: TGCGCCAGCAGCCAAGGGACTAGCGGGGTCGGGGAGCTGTTTTTT. Translation gives CASSQGTSGVGELFF.

The chain combines TRBV7-9 with TRBJ2-2; 11 bases line up with TRBD1. This CDR3 spans 17 amino acids. The germline V gene has CDR1 SEHNR and CDR2 FQNEAQ (reference sequence). Losses at the gene ends were 0 bases for V and 5 bases for J; bases not matched to a gene: 5. The CDR3 DNA sequence: TGTGCCAGCAGCTTAGCTACTGGACAGGGGGCTACCGGGGAGCTGTTTTTT. Protein sequence: CASSLATGQGATGELFF.